This T cell receptor (beta chain) was recorded in a study of T cell responses to AZD1222 COVID-19 vaccine. Profiled with immunoSEQ multiplex PCR; TCRdb holds only in-frame clones, not every one. The sample lists 90,000 to 150,000 clones; more than 85% were seen once. The germline CDR1 and CDR2 sequences are DFQATT and SNEGSKA (reference sequence). This CDR3 spans 11 amino acids. J lost 7 bases, V lost 6 bases, and 3 bases had no gene match. The starting material was peripheral blood, obtained on day 0 of AZD1222 vaccination. This chain connects TRBV20-1 to TRBJ2-1; 7 nucleotides agree with TRBD2. This clonotype was sampled from an adult in good health. The CDR3 bases are TGCAGTGCCAAGGGAGGGAATGAGCAGTTCTTC. It yields the protein CSAKGGNEQFF.